Below, 5 T cell receptor beta chains from the same sample are listed, as sequenced in a study of cytomegalovirus exposure and HLA in healthy donors. 60 Vbeta and 13 Jbeta primers were used in PCR. Clones were sequenced by immunoSEQ multiplex PCR, and TCRdb holds only the in-frame ones, with some missing. The table records about 110,000 clones, 70% to 80% of them present only once. Specimen: PBMCs. The receptors here all came from a female donor in good health and CMV-seropositive.

This chain joins TRBV5-1 and TRBJ1-2; 9 bases match TRBD1. V shed 4 bases, J shed 3 bases, and the junction held 10 bases outside the gene matches. The CDR3 has 16 amino acids. Germline V gene data show CDR1 as SGHRS and CDR2 as YFSETQ. The DNA of the CDR3 is TGCGCCAGCAGCCCGGGACAGGGCTTCTGGGACTATGGCTACACCTTC. Amino acid sequence: CASSPGQGFWDYGYTF. Using reference TRBV5-1 and TRBJ1-2 for the parts outside the CDR3, the full variable domain is KAGVTQTPRYLIKTRGQQVTLSCSPISGHRSVSWYQQTPGQGLQFLFEYFSETQRNKGNFPGRFSGRQFSNSRSEMNVSTLELGDSALYLCASSPGQGFWDYGYTFGSGTRLTVV.

The CDR3 coding sequence is TGTGCCAGCAGTGGCGACGGGAGCAATCAGCCCCAGCATTTT. Translating it yields CASSGDGSNQPQHF. The rearrangement links TRBV27 to TRBJ1-5; unclear D gene. CDR3 size: 14 residues. The V end lost 5 bases, the J end lost 1 base, and 9 bases lay between the germline ends. CDR1 and CDR2 from the germline V gene are MNHEY and SMNVEV (reference sequence).

This clone occurred a few times. The chain has TRBV29-1 and TRBJ2-6; 7 positions match TRBD2. This CDR3 spans 17 amino acids. Trimming cost V 4 bases and J 0 bases; bases outside gene matches: 9. The germline V gene encodes CDR1 SQVTM and CDR2 ANQGSEA. The CDR3 loop reads CSVVSGQTHSGANVLTF. In DNA form, the CDR3 reads TGCAGCGTTGTTAGCGGGCAAACCCACTCTGGGGCCAACGTCCTGACTTTC.

V gene TRBV5-1 combines with J gene TRBJ1-4; D is perhaps TRBD1 (6 bases). V lost 4 bases and J lost 0, with 16 bases in between. The CDR3 length is 17 residues. In germline, CDR1 is SGHRS, CDR2 YFSETQ. The CDR3 region has the DNA TGCGCCAGCAGCCGCTATGCGGACAGCTCAACTAATGAAAAACTGTTTTTT. Translating gives CASSRYADSSTNEKLFF. The full variable domain, in which reference TRBV5-1 and TRBJ1-4 provide the parts outside the CDR3, is KAGVTQTPRYLIKTRGQQVTLSCSPISGHRSVSWYQQTPGQGLQFLFEYFSETQRNKGNFPGRFSGRQFSNSRSEMNVSTLELGDSALYLCASSRYADSSTNEKLFFGSGTQLSVL.

A remark on this clone: The same CDR3 arises from other DNA sequences in this sample as well. J is TRBJ2-1 and V is TRBV9; 12 nucleotides agree with TRBD2. CDR3 size: 16 residues. CDR1 and CDR2 from the germline V gene are SGDLS and YYNGEE. With V trimmed by 2 bases and J by 0 bases, 0 bases remained unmatched. In nucleotides, the CDR3 is TGTGCCAGCAGCGTGACTAGCGGGAGCTCCTACAATGAGCAGTTCTTC. Residues: CASSVTSGSSYNEQFF. Combining the CDR3 with reference TRBV9 and TRBJ2-1 gives the whole variable domain DSGVTQTPKHLITATGQRVTLRCSPRSGDLSVYWYQQSLDQGLQFLIQYYNGEERAKGNILERFSAQQFPDLHSELNLSSLELGDSALYFCASSVTSGSSYNEQFFGPGTRLTVL.